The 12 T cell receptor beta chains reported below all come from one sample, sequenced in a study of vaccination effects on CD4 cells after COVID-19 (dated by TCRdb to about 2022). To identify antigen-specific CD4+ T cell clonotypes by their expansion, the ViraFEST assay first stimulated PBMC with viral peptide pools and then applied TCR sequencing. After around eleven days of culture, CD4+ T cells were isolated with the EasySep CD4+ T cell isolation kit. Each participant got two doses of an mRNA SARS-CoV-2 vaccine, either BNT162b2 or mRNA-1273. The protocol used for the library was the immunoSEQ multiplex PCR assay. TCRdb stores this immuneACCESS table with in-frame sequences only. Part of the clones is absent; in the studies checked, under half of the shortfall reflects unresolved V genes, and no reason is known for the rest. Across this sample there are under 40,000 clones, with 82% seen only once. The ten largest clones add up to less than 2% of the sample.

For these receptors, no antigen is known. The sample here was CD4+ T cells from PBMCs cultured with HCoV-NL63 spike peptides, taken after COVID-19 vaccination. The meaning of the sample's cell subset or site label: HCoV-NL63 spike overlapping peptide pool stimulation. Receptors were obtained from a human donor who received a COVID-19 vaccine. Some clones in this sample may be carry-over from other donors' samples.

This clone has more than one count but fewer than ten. CDR3 DNA: TGTGCCAGCAGTGACACAGGGAGGCGGCAGTTCTTC. Translation: CASSDTGRRQFF. This chain connects TRBV6-1 to TRBJ2-1, with D possibly called TRBD1 or TRBD2 (6 bases each). The CDR3 is made up of 12 amino acids. The V end was cut by 3 bases, the J end by 12 bases, with 12 bases between. Germline loops: CDR1 MNHNS, CDR2 SASEGT.

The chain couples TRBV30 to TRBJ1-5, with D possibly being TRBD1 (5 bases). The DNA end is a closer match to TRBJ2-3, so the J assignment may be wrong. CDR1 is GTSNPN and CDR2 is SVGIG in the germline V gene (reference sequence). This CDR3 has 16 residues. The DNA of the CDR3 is TGTGCCTGGAGTGCCCGGGCAGGGCAACTCAATCAGCCCCAGTATTTT. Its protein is CAWSARAGQLNQPQYF.

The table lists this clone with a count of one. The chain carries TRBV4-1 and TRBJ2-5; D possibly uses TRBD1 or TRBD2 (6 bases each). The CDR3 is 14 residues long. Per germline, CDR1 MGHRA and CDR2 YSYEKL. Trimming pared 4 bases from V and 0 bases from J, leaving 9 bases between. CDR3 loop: CASSRGTNQETQYF. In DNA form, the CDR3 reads TGCGCCAGCAGCCGCGGGACAAACCAAGAGACCCAGTACTTC.

This CDR3 is CASSLEGPATNEKLFF. CDR3 nucleotides: TGTGCCAGCAGCTTAGAAGGCCCTGCAACTAATGAAAAACTGTTTTTT. The rearrangement uses TRBV7-2 and TRBJ1-4; D unresolved. Germline loops: CDR1 SGHTA, CDR2 FQGNSA. Trimming removed 1 base from V and 0 bases from J, with 9 bases in between. The CDR3 length is 16 residues.

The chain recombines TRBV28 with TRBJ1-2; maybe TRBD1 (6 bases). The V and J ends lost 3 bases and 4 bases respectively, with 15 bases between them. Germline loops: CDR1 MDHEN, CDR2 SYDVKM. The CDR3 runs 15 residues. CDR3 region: CASSLWLGGTYGYTF. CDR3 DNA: TGTGCCAGCAGTTTGTGGCTCGGGGGCACCTATGGCTACACCTTC.

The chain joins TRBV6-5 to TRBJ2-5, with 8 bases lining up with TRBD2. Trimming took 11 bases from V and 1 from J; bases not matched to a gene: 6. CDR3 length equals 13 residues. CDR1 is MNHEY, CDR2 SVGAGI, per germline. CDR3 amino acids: CAAGGHVQETQYF. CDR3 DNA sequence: TGTGCCGCGGGAGGACACGTCCAAGAGACCCAGTACTTC.

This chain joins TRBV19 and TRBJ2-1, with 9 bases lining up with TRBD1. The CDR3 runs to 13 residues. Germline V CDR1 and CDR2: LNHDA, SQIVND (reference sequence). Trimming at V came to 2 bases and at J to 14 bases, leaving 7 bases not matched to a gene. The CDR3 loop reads CASSINWDRVKFF. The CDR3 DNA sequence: TGTGCCAGTAGTATAAACTGGGACAGGGTAAAGTTCTTC.

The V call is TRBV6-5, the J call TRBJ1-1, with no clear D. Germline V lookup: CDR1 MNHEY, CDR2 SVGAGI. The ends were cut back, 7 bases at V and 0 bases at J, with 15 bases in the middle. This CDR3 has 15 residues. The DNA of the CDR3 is TGTGCCAGCACACGCAACTATAACATGAACACTGAAGCTTTCTTT. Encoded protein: CASTRNYNMNTEAFF.

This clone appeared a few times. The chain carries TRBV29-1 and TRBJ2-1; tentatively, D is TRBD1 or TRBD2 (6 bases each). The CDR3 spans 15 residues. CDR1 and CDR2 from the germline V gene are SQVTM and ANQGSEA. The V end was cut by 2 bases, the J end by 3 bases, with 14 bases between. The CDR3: CSVERGAPLYNEQFF. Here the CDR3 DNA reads TGCAGCGTTGAAAGGGGGGCCCCTCTCTACAATGAGCAGTTCTTC.

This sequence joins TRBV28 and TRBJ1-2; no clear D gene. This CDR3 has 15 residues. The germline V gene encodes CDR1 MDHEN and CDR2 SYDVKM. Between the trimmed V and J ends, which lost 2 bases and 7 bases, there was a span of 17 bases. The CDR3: CASSLEPPTVSGYTF. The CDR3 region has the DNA TGTGCCAGCAGTTTAGAACCACCTACAGTGTCTGGCTACACCTTC.

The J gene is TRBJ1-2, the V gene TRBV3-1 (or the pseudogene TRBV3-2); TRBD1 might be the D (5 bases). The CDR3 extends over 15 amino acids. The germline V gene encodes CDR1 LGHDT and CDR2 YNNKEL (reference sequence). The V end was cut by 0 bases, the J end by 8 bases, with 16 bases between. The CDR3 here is CASSQDLGTQQGYTF. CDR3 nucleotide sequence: TGTGCCAGCAGCCAAGATCTCGGGACTCAGCAAGGCTACACCTTC.

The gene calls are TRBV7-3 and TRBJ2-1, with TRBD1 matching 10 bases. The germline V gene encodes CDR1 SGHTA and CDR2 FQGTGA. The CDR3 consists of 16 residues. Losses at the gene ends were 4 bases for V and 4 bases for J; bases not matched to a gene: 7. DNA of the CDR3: TGTGCCAGCAGCTCCCACGGGACAGGGGCTTACAATGAGCAGTTCTTC. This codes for CASSSHGTGAYNEQFF.